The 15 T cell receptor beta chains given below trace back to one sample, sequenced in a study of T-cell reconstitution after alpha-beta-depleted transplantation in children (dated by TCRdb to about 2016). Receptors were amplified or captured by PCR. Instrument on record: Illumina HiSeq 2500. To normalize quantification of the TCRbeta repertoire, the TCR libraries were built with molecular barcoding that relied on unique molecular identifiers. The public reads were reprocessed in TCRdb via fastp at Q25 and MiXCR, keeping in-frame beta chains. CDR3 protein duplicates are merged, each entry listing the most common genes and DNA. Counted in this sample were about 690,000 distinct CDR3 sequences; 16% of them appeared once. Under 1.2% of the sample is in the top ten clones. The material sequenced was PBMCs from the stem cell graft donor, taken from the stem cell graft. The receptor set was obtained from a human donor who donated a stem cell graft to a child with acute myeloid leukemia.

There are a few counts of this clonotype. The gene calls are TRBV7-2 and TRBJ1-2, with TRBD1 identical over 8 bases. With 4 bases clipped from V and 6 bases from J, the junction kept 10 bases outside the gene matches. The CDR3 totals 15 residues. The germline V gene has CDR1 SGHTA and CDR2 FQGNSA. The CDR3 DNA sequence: TGTGCCAGCAGCTCCCGGACAGGGAGAGTCGATGGCTACACCTTC. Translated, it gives CASSSRTGRVDGYTF.

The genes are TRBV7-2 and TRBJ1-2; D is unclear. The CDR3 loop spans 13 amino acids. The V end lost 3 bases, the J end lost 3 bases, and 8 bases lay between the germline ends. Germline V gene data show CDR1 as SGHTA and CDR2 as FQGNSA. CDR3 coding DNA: TGTGCCAGCAGCTTTATGGGCTACTATGGCTACACCTTC. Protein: CASSFMGYYGYTF.

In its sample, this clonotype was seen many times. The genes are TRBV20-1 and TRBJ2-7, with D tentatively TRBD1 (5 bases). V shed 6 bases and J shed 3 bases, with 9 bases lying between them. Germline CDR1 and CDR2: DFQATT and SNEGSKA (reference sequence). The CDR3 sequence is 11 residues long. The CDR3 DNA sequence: TGCAGTGCCATCAGGGACTACGAGCAGTACTTC. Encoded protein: CSAIRDYEQYF.

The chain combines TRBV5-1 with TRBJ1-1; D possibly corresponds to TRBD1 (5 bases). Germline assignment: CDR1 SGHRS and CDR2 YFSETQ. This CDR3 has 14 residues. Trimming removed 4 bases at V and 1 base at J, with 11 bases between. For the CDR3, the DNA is TGCGCCAGCAGCGGGGACGGGAAGAACACTGAAGCTTTCTTT. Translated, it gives CASSGDGKNTEAFF.

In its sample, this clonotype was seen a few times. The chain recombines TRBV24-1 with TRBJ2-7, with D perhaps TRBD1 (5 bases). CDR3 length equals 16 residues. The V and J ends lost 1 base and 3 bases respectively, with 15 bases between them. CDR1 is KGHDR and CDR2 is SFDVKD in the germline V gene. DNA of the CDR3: TGTGCCACCAGTGATTTAGGGATGCCCGACAGCTACGAGCAGTACGTC. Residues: CATSDLGMPDSYEQYV.

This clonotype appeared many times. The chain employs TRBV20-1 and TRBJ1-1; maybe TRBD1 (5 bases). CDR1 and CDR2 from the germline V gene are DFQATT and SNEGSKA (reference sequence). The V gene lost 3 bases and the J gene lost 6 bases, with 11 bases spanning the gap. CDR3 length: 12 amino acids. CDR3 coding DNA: TGCAGTGCTAGCGGGCAGGGACCTGAAGCTTTCTTT. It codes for CSASGQGPEAFF.

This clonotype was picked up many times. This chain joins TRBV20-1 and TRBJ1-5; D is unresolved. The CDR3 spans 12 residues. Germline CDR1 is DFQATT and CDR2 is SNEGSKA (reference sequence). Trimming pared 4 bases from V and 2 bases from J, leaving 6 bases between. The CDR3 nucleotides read TGCAGTGCTAAGGACGGCAATCAGCCCCAGCATTTT. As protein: CSAKDGNQPQHF.

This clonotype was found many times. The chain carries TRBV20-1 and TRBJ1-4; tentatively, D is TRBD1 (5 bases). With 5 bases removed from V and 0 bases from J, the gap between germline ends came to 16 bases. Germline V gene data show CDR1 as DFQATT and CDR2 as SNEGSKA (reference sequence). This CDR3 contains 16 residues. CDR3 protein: CSARRGGVATNEKLFF. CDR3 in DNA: TGCAGTGCTCGCCGGGGCGGCGTGGCAACTAATGAAAAACTGTTTTTT.

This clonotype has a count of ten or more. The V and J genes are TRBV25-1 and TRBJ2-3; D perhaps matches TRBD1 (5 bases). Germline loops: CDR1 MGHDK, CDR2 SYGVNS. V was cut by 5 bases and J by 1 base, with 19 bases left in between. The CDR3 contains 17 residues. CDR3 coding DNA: TGTGCCAGCAGTCCCCTCCTGGACACACATCGCACAGATACGCAGTATTTT. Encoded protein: CASSPLLDTHRTDTQYF.

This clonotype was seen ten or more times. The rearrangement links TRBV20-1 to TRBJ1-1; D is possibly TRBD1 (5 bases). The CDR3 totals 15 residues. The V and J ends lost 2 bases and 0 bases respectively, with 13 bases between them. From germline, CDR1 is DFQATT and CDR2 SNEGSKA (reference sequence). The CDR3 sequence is CSARPPGGLNTEAFF. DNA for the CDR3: TGCAGTGCTAGACCCCCCGGGGGATTGAACACTGAAGCTTTCTTT.

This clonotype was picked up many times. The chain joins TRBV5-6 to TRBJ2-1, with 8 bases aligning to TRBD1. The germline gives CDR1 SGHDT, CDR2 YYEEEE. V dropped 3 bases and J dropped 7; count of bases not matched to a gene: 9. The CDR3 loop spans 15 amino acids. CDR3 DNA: TGTGCCAGCAGCTGGGGCGACAGGGGCGAGAATGAGCAGTTCTTC. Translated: CASSWGDRGENEQFF.

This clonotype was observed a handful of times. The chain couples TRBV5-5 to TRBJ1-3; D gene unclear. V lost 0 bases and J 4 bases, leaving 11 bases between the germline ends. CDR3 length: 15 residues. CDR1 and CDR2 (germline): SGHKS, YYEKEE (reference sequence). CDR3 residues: CASSLGRLPGNTIYF. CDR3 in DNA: TGTGCCAGCAGCTTGGGTCGCCTCCCAGGAAACACCATATATTTT.

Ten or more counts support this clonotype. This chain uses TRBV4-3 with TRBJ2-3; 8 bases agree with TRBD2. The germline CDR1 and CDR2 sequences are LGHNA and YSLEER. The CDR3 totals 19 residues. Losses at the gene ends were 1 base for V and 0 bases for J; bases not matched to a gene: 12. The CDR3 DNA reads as TGCGCCAGCAGCCAAGGAGAACTAGCGGAGTATTCTAGCACAGATACGCAGTATTTT. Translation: CASSQGELAEYSSTDTQYF.

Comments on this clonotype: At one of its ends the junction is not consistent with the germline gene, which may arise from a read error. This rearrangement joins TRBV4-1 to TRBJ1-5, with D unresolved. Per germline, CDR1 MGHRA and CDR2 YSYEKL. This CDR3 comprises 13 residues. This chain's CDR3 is CASSQVGGHLLRF. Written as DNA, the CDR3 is TGCGCCAGCAGCCAAGTAGGAGGCCATCTCCTCCGATTT.

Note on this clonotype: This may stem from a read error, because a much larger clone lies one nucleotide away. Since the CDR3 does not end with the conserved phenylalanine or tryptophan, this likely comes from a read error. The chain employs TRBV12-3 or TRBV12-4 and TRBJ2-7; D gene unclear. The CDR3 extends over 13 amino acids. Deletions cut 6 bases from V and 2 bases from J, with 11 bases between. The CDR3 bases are TGTGCCAGCAGCTACTATAGGGCCTACGAGCAGTACTCC. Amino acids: CASSYYRAYEQYS.